The 22 T cell receptor beta chains presented below share a single source sample, sequenced in a study of blood T cell repertoires in COVID-19. Generated by immunoSEQ multiplex PCR, the TCRdb table keeps only in-frame clones and is missing some. There are fewer than 200,000 clones in the sample; approximately 74% occur only once, and 2.5% to 3% lies in the top ten. Sequenced material: peripheral blood. These receptors were obtained from a woman older than 75 with acute or convalescent COVID-19.

Regarding this clone: A much more abundant neighbour one base away suggests this may be a read error. Other DNA sequences from this sample encode an identical CDR3 as well. The J gene is TRBJ2-2, the V gene TRBV5-1, with D maybe TRBD1 (5 bases). This CDR3 has 15 amino acids. Germline CDR1 SGHRS, CDR2 YFSETQ. Trimming took off 0 bases at V and 5 bases at J, with 11 bases between the two ends. The CDR3 protein is CASSLDQGYTGELFF. CDR3 DNA: TGCGCCAGCAGCTTGGATCAGGGCTATACCGGGGAGCTGTTTTTT.

The chain uses TRBV3-1 (or the pseudogene TRBV3-2) and TRBJ1-3; unclear D gene. The V end lost 0 bases, the J end lost 0 bases, and 15 bases lay between the germline ends. CDR3 length equals 18 residues. The germline gives CDR1 LGHDT, CDR2 YNNKEL (reference sequence). Here the CDR3 reads CASSQERLAVSSGNTIYF. The CDR3 DNA is TGTGCCAGCAGCCAAGAACGGCTGGCGGTTAGCTCTGGAAACACCATATATTTT.

The rearrangement joins TRBV24-1 to TRBJ1-1; D unresolved. The CDR3 extends over 11 amino acids. In germline, CDR1 is KGHDR, CDR2 SFDVKD. V lost 7 bases to trimming and J lost 4 bases, with 6 bases between them. In DNA, the CDR3 is TGTGCCACCAGAGTCGGCACTGAAGCTTTCTTT. Translated: CATRVGTEAFF.

This clone has a handful of counts. This sequence joins TRBV6-1 and TRBJ2-5; 7 bases fit TRBD2. The J segment lost 5 bases and the V segment lost 1 base, leaving 4 bases of the junction unmatched. Germline V gives CDR1 MNHNS, CDR2 SASEGT. This CDR3 region has 14 residues. The CDR3 sequence: CASSEVYGGETQYF. CDR3 nucleotide sequence: TGTGCCAGCAGTGAAGTGTACGGGGGGGAGACCCAGTACTTC.

V is TRBV5-4 and J is TRBJ2-1, with a tentative D call TRBD2 (5 bases). CDR1 and CDR2 from the germline V gene are SGHNT and YYREEE (reference sequence). V lost 2 bases, J lost 6 bases, and 6 bases lay in between. This CDR3 region has 12 residues. CDR3 protein: CASSLGSNEQFF. The CDR3 bases are TGTGCCAGCAGCTTAGGGAGCAATGAGCAGTTCTTC.

The chain uses TRBV10-3 and TRBJ1-1; D is ambiguous. Germline CDR1 ENHRY, CDR2 SYGVKD. CDR3 length equals 13 residues. V lost 3 bases to trimming and J lost 4 bases, with 9 bases between them. The CDR3 bases are TGTGCCATCAGTGATAATACAGCCACTGAAGCTTTCTTT. It translates to CAISDNTATEAFF.

The rearrangement uses TRBV28 and TRBJ2-7, with TRBD1 matching over 10 bases. This CDR3 comprises 18 residues. V dropped 5 bases and J dropped 2; count of bases not matched to a gene: 15. Germline V gene data show CDR1 as MDHEN and CDR2 as SYDVKM. The CDR3 sequence: CASSVVFWGQGFTYEQYF. CDR3 coding DNA: TGTGCCAGCAGTGTCGTTTTTTGGGGACAGGGGTTCACCTACGAGCAGTACTTC.

This clone was recorded only once. This chain connects TRBV19 to TRBJ1-2, with TRBD1 matching over 8 bases. This CDR3 contains 16 residues. Germline V gene sequence: CDR1 LNHDA, CDR2 SQIVND (reference sequence). The V and J ends lost 6 bases and 2 bases, in that order; junction bases with no gene match: 11. The CDR3 bases are TGTGCCAGTAGAAGGTCGGGGACAGGCAGGAACTATGGCTACACCTTC. This codes for CASRRSGTGRNYGYTF.

In this sample, this clone turned up a few times. The chain is built from TRBV28 and TRBJ2-3; D is possibly TRBD2 (6 bases). The CDR3 is 14 amino acids. V was pared by 6 bases and J by 0 bases, with 10 bases between. Germline CDR1 MDHEN, CDR2 SYDVKM. CDR3 region: CASRPGTSTDTQYF. In DNA, the CDR3 is TGTGCCAGCAGACCCGGGACTAGCACAGATACGCAGTATTTT. The whole variable domain, remainder taken from reference TRBV28 and TRBJ2-3, is DVKVTQSSRYLVKRTGEKVFLECVQDMDHENMFWYRQDPGLGLRLIYFSYDVKMKEKGDIPEGYSVSREKKERFSLILESASTNQTSMYLCASRPGTSTDTQYFGPGTRLTVL.

Points on this clone: Other DNA sequences in this sample translate to the same CDR3. The chain joins TRBV4-2 to TRBJ2-3, with 9 bases lining up with TRBD2. Germline-derived CDR1 and CDR2 are LGHNA and YNFKEQ. The CDR3 consists of 16 residues. V trimming: 1 base; J trimming: 4 bases; junction bases outside the gene matches: 6. The CDR3 here is CASSQAVVAGADTQYF. CDR3 in DNA: TGTGCCAGCAGCCAAGCGGTAGTAGCGGGAGCAGATACGCAGTATTTT.

The chain is built from TRBV6-6 and TRBJ1-2; TRBD1 might be the D (6 bases). V lost 6 bases to trimming and J lost 7 bases, with 21 bases between them. The CDR3 length is 15 residues. In germline, CDR1 is MNHNY, CDR2 SVGAGI (reference sequence). The CDR3 nucleotides are TGTGCCAGCAGAACGGACATGACGGGACATATTGGCTACACCTTC. It codes for CASRTDMTGHIGYTF.

V and J are TRBV5-1 and TRBJ2-2; TRBD1 might be the D (5 bases). V lost 5 bases, J lost 0 bases, and 8 bases lay in between. Germline V gene data show CDR1 as SGHRS and CDR2 as YFSETQ. This CDR3 contains 14 residues. CDR3: CASRQASNTGELFF. CDR3 DNA: TGCGCCAGCAGACAGGCGTCGAACACCGGGGAGCTGTTTTTT.

The chain links TRBV6-5 to TRBJ1-2; D gene unclear. V shed 7 bases and J shed 4 bases, with 7 bases lying between them. The CDR3 is 11 amino acids. Per the germline V gene, CDR1 is MNHEY and CDR2 is SVGAGI. The CDR3 DNA reads TGTGCCAGCAATGGCCTCTATGGCTACACCTTC. It is translated as CASNGLYGYTF.

V is TRBV6-4 and J is TRBJ2-2, with 8 bases matching TRBD2. With V trimmed by 3 bases and J by 3 bases, 0 bases remained unmatched. The CDR3 is 14 residues long. Germline V gene lookup returns CDR1 MRHNA and CDR2 SNTAGT. Here the CDR3 reads CASSEGLDTGELFF. The CDR3 DNA sequence: TGTGCCAGCAGTGAGGGACTAGACACCGGGGAGCTGTTTTTT.

This chain uses TRBV7-9 with TRBJ1-6; 8 bases align to TRBD1. The germline V gene encodes CDR1 SEHNR and CDR2 FQNEAQ (reference sequence). After removal of 3 bases from V and 7 bases from J, the junction contained 2 bases not matched to a gene. CDR3 length: 14 amino acids. CDR3 region: CASSFGTGNSPLHF. For the CDR3, the DNA is TGTGCCAGCAGCTTCGGGACAGGAAATTCACCCCTCCACTTT. Complete variable domain (other parts from reference TRBV7-9 and TRBJ1-6): DTGVSQNPRHKITKRGQNVTFRCDPISEHNRLYWYRQTLGQGPEFLTYFQNEAQLEKSRLLSDRFSAERPKGSFSTLEIQRTEQGDSAMYLCASSFGTGNSPLHFGNGTRLTVT.

The chain carries TRBV5-1 and TRBJ2-1; 8 bases line up with TRBD2. The CDR3 spans 15 residues. Germline loops: CDR1 SGHRS, CDR2 YFSETQ. V trimming: 3 bases; J trimming: 5 bases; junction bases outside the gene matches: 7. This CDR3 is CASSSGLAANNEQFF. The CDR3, as DNA: TGCGCCAGCAGCTCTGGACTAGCAGCTAACAATGAGCAGTTCTTC.

This chain uses TRBV5-6 with TRBJ2-1; TRBD2 aligns across 12 bases. The length of the CDR3 is 17 residues. Trimming took 0 bases from V and 10 from J; bases not matched to a gene: 11. The germline gives CDR1 SGHDT, CDR2 YYEEEE. CDR3 nucleotide sequence: TGTGCCAGCAGCTTGGTCTCTAGCGGGAGGGGGAGATGGGAGCAGTTCTTC. It encodes CASSLVSSGRGRWEQFF.

The chain is built from TRBV30 and TRBJ1-4; D not resolved. Per germline, CDR1 GTSNPN and CDR2 SVGIG (reference sequence). The CDR3 is 11 residues long. V shed 2 bases and J shed 9 bases, with 7 bases lying between them. The CDR3 is CAWSQAKKLFF. The CDR3, as DNA: TGTGCCTGGAGTCAGGCGAAAAAACTGTTTTTT.

The V call is TRBV19, the J call TRBJ1-1; no definite D call. Looked up from germline, CDR1 is LNHDA and CDR2 is SQIVND (reference sequence). The CDR3 length is 15 residues. V dropped 3 bases and J dropped 3 bases, with 14 bases sitting between them. CDR3 DNA: TGTGCCAGTAGTATTCGTCCGGGTAGAGACACTGAAGCTTTCTTT. Amino acids: CASSIRPGRDTEAFF.

The chain recombines TRBV24-1 with TRBJ2-1, with 10 bases lining up with TRBD2. CDR1 is KGHDR, CDR2 SFDVKD, per germline. The CDR3 is made up of 16 amino acids. The J segment lost 4 bases and the V segment lost 3 bases, leaving 5 bases of the junction unmatched. This chain's CDR3 is CATSDPTSGDYNEQFF. DNA for the CDR3: TGTGCCACCAGTGATCCTACTAGCGGGGATTACAATGAGCAGTTCTTC.

On this clone: One end of the junction fails to match germline, which may point to a read error. Other nucleotide sequences from this sample produce the same CDR3. CDR3: CSVDRLAGGSTKGYQETQYF. In DNA, the CDR3 is TGCAGTGTTGATCGCCTAGCGGGAGGCTCAACAAAGGGGTACCAAGAGACCCAGTACTTC. The chain links TRBV29-1 to TRBJ2-5; TRBD2 aligns across 11 bases. CDR1 is SQVTM and CDR2 is ANQGSEA in the germline V gene. This CDR3 comprises 20 residues.

The rearrangement links TRBV28 to TRBJ1-2; 8 positions agree with TRBD1. The CDR3 consists of 17 residues. Germline V gene lookup returns CDR1 MDHEN and CDR2 SYDVKM. J was trimmed by 5 bases and V by 6 bases; bases with no gene match: 17. The CDR3 reads CASRLRTGPSSPYGYTF. For the CDR3, the DNA is TGTGCCAGCAGGTTGAGGACAGGGCCCTCATCACCTTATGGCTACACCTTC.